This TCR beta chain was retrieved from a study of human versus mouse CDR3 diversity and MHC coevolution. About the study: Between roughly 0.6 x 10^7 and 1.8 x 10^7 valid reads came from each sample.

CDR3 length: 13 residues. The J segment lost 9 bases and the V segment lost 2 bases, leaving 4 bases of the junction unmatched. Germline values: CDR1 GTSNPN, CDR2 SVGIG (reference sequence). TCRdb's copy holds only in-frame clones and misses some; the assay was immunoSEQ multiplex PCR. The table includes some 60,000 clones, approximately 94% detected once. This receptor was identified in a person aged 55 to 75 in good health. Sample: naive CD4+ T cells from blood. The subset: CD45RO-negative CD62L-positive naive CD4 T cells. The genes are TRBV30 and TRBJ1-6; TRBD1 aligns across 7 bases. The CDR3 here is CAWSPGQLSPLHF. In DNA, the CDR3 is TGTGCCTGGAGTCCGGGACAGCTTTCACCCCTCCACTTT.